Presented here are 22 T cell receptor beta chains from one specimen sequenced in a study of blood T cell repertoires in COVID-19. Profiling relied on immunoSEQ multiplex PCR, and the TCRdb table lists in-frame clones only, not all of them. The sample lists approximately 310,000 clones, over 75% occurring once. The sample comprised peripheral blood. Receptors were obtained from a man aged 45-65 years with active or convalescent COVID-19.

J is TRBJ1-4 and V is TRBV27; 8 bases match TRBD1. This CDR3 contains 15 residues. Germline assignment: CDR1 MNHEY and CDR2 SMNVEV (reference sequence). V gave up 5 bases and J gave up 1 base; unmatched junction bases: 3. The CDR3 DNA reads as TGTGCCAGCAGTGTGACAGGGGAAACTAATGAAAAACTGTTTTTT. This encodes CASSVTGETNEKLFF.

The chain couples TRBV9 to TRBJ2-3; 9 bases are shared with TRBD1. CDR1 and CDR2 from the germline V gene are SGDLS and YYNGEE. J was trimmed by 3 bases and V by 3 bases; bases with no gene match: 5. The CDR3 extends over 15 amino acids. CDR3 DNA: TGTGCCAGCAGCGAGAGGGACAGGGAGACAGATACGCAGTATTTT. Residues: CASSERDRETDTQYF.

This sequence joins TRBV6-5 and TRBJ2-4; D not resolved. The length of the CDR3 is 13 residues. The ends were cut back, 6 bases at V and 0 bases at J, with 6 bases in the middle. Germline lookup yields CDR1 MNHEY and CDR2 SVGAGI. The CDR3 loop reads CASRSLAKNIQYF. The CDR3 DNA sequence: TGTGCCAGCAGGAGTTTAGCCAAAAACATTCAGTACTTC.

The genes are TRBV28 and TRBJ1-6, with D possibly matching TRBD1 (6 bases). The CDR3 contains 19 residues. Deletions cut 4 bases from V and 0 bases from J, with 19 bases between. The germline V gene has CDR1 MDHEN and CDR2 SYDVKM. As DNA, the CDR3 is TGTGCCAGCAGTTCTAGTTACAGGGTGGAGAGCTCCTATAATTCACCCCTCCACTTT. Translating it yields CASSSSYRVESSYNSPLHF.

The chain uses TRBV27 and TRBJ2-7; D call uncertain. Germline CDR1 reads MNHEY; CDR2 reads SMNVEV (reference sequence). V was pared by 7 bases and J by 6 bases, with 19 bases between. The CDR3 spans 14 residues. This CDR3 is CASTPPESSGEQYF. The CDR3 bases are TGTGCCAGCACCCCACCGGAATCCTCGGGCGAGCAGTACTTC.

This clone was seen a single time. This chain joins TRBV7-2 and TRBJ2-5, with TRBD2 as a possible D gene (6 bases). CDR3 size: 15 residues. V gave up 0 bases and J gave up 2 bases, with 10 bases separating them. CDR1 is SGHTA and CDR2 is FQGNSA in the germline V gene. CDR3 region: CASSLAMGGQETQYF. The DNA of the CDR3 is TGTGCCAGCAGCTTAGCGATGGGGGGACAAGAGACCCAGTACTTC.

This chain links TRBV19 with TRBJ2-3, with 8 bases identical to TRBD2. The CDR3 loop spans 18 amino acids. V shed 0 bases and J 4 bases; nucleotides not matched to a gene: 12. The germline V gene has CDR1 LNHDA and CDR2 SQIVND (reference sequence). CDR3 coding DNA: TGTGCCAGTAGTATAGATCTGAGCGGGGCGGGAGGATCAGATACGCAGTATTTT. It translates to CASSIDLSGAGGSDTQYF. Combining the CDR3 with reference TRBV19 and TRBJ2-3 gives the whole variable domain DGGITQSPKYLFRKEGQNVTLSCEQNLNHDAMYWYRQDPGQGLRLIYYSQIVNDFQKGDIAEGYSVSREKKESFPLTVTSAQKNPTAFYLCASSIDLSGAGGSDTQYFGPGTRLTVL.

This chain links TRBV29-1 with TRBJ1-2, with no clear D. The germline V gene has CDR1 SQVTM and CDR2 ANQGSEA. V gave up 4 bases and J gave up 4 bases, with 13 bases separating them. This CDR3 contains 13 residues. Here the CDR3 DNA reads TGCAGCGTTGTCGTCGGGAGTGCCTATGGCTACACCTTC. Its translation is CSVVVGSAYGYTF.

The chain couples TRBV2 to TRBJ2-7; possible D gene TRBD2, 5 bases. Trimming pared 6 bases from V and 5 bases from J, leaving 17 bases between. Looked up from germline, CDR1 is SNHLY and CDR2 is FYNNEI. This CDR3 spans 14 amino acids. CDR3 nucleotide sequence: TGTGCCAGCAGGGAAACCACTAGTTCCCACGAGCAGTACTTC. Residues: CASRETTSSHEQYF.

The chain uses TRBV21-1 and TRBJ2-7; the table names TRBD1, a call not compared with the DNA. TRBV21-1 constitutes a pseudogene. This CDR3 is built from 12 residues. The CDR3 DNA reads as TGTGCCAGCAGCAAAGCCAGCTACGAGCAGTACTTC. Its translation is CASSKASYEQYF.

The V and J genes are TRBV28 and TRBJ1-2; D is undetermined. The CDR3 is made up of 14 amino acids. Germline CDR1 reads MDHEN; CDR2 reads SYDVKM. V was shortened by 3 bases and J by 4 bases, with 12 bases between the two germline ends. DNA for the CDR3: TGTGCCAGCAGTTTGGTGGAGGCGTCCTATGGCTACACCTTC. As protein: CASSLVEASYGYTF.

The chain carries TRBV4-1 and TRBJ1-2; a possible D gene is TRBD1 (5 bases). Germline V gene sequence: CDR1 MGHRA, CDR2 YSYEKL. The CDR3 has 13 amino acids. V gave up 4 bases and J gave up 4 bases, with 10 bases separating them. This chain's CDR3 is CASSLRGGYGYTF. The CDR3 DNA reads as TGCGCCAGCAGCCTAAGGGGTGGCTATGGCTACACCTTC.

This chain joins TRBV5-4 and TRBJ2-5; 12 positions match TRBD1. V lost 4 bases and J lost 5; bases outside the gene matches: 12. Germline V gene sequence: CDR1 SGHNT, CDR2 YYREEE (reference sequence). This CDR3 is built from 17 residues. The CDR3 region has the DNA TGTGCCAGCAGCGCCGGTGGCGGGACAGGGGGCCGGGAGACCCAGTACTTC. It specifies CASSAGGGTGGRETQYF.

The gene calls are TRBV4-1 and TRBJ1-4; D not certain. CDR1 and CDR2 from the germline V gene are MGHRA and YSYEKL. V was trimmed by 0 bases and J by 5 bases, leaving 7 bases between them. CDR3 length: 14 amino acids. The CDR3 bases are TGCGCCAGCAGCCAAGATAACAGAAATGAAAAACTGTTTTTT. This translates into CASSQDNRNEKLFF.

The rearrangement links TRBV2 to TRBJ1-1, with 10 bases lining up with TRBD1. The ends lost 7 bases at V and 6 bases at J; junction bases unmatched: 11. This CDR3 spans 15 amino acids. In germline, CDR1 is SNHLY, CDR2 FYNNEI. The CDR3 nucleotides are TGTGCCAGCACGGTCATGGGACAGGGGTGGGCTGAAGCTTTCTTT. It codes for CASTVMGQGWAEAFF. Variable domain in full (rest from reference TRBV2 and TRBJ1-1): EPEVTQTPSHQVTQMGQEVILRCVPISNHLYFYWYRQILGQKVEFLVSFYNNEISEKSEIFDDQFSVERPDGSNFTLKIRSTKLEDSAMYFCASTVMGQGWAEAFFGQGTRLTVV.

In nucleotides, the CDR3 is TGCGCCAGCAGCCAGATAAGCGGGGGGCCGGATGAGCAGTTCTTC. As protein: CASSQISGGPDEQFF. The chain carries TRBV4-3 and TRBJ2-1; 9 bases agree with TRBD2. Germline CDR1 LGHNA, CDR2 YSLEER. The trim removed 3 bases at V and 8 bases at J, leaving 8 bases unmatched. The CDR3 spans 15 residues.

The V and J genes are TRBV5-1 and TRBJ1-6; tentatively, D is TRBD1 (6 bases). Trimming shortened V by 9 bases and J by 7 bases, and 14 bases separated the two germline ends. The CDR3 has 13 residues. In germline, CDR1 is SGHRS, CDR2 YFSETQ. DNA for the CDR3: TGCGCCACCGCAGGGGACCCGAATTCACCCCTCCACTTT. This sequence encodes CATAGDPNSPLHF.

V gene TRBV4-2 combines with J gene TRBJ2-3; D possibly corresponds to TRBD1 (6 bases). The V gene's germline CDR1 is LGHNA and CDR2 YNFKEQ. V was shortened by 6 bases and J by 2 bases, with 15 bases between the two germline ends. The CDR3 totals 15 residues. Here the CDR3 DNA reads TGTGCCAGCAGTGCACAGGGTATGGACACAGATACGCAGTATTTT. Residues: CASSAQGMDTDTQYF.

The J gene is TRBJ1-2, the V gene TRBV5-1, with 10 positions matching TRBD1. The CDR3 sequence is 15 residues long. V was pared by 0 bases and J by 4 bases, with 3 bases of the junction left unmatched. Germline V gene lookup returns CDR1 SGHRS and CDR2 YFSETQ. In DNA, the CDR3 is TGCGCCAGCAGCTTGGGGGACAGGGGCATCTATGGCTACACCTTC. The encoded protein is CASSLGDRGIYGYTF. Looking up the rest from reference TRBV5-1 and TRBJ1-2 gives the full variable domain: KAGVTQTPRYLIKTRGQQVTLSCSPISGHRSVSWYQQTPGQGLQFLFEYFSETQRNKGNFPGRFSGRQFSNSRSEMNVSTLELGDSALYLCASSLGDRGIYGYTFGSGTRLTVV.

The rearrangement joins TRBV29-1 to TRBJ1-1; D is possibly TRBD1 (5 bases). This CDR3 is 15 amino acids long. The V end lost 5 bases, the J end lost 2 bases, and 18 bases lay between the germline ends. Germline lookup yields CDR1 SQVTM and CDR2 ANQGSEA. The CDR3: CSVRPRAPENTEAFF. DNA of the CDR3: TGCAGCGTTCGACCCAGGGCCCCAGAAAACACTGAAGCTTTCTTT.

Turning to this clone: Other nucleotide sequences in the sample specify the same CDR3. The rearrangement joins TRBV3-1 (or the pseudogene TRBV3-2) to TRBJ1-2; D is possibly TRBD1 (6 bases). The V and J ends lost 1 base and 5 bases respectively, with 8 bases between them. CDR3 length: 13 amino acids. The germline V gene has CDR1 LGHDT and CDR2 YNNKEL (reference sequence). CDR3 nucleotide sequence: TGTGCCAGCAGCCAAGGAGGGGGTTATGGCTACACCTTC. Translation gives CASSQGGGYGYTF.

This rearrangement joins TRBV14 to TRBJ2-1; 12 bases map to TRBD2. Trimming at V came to 4 bases and at J to 5 bases, leaving 3 bases not matched to a gene. The CDR3 covers 15 residues. CDR1 is SGHDN, CDR2 FVKESK, per germline. This CDR3 is CASSLLAGGNNEQFF. The DNA for the CDR3 is TGTGCCAGCAGCCTCCTAGCGGGAGGGAACAATGAGCAGTTCTTC.